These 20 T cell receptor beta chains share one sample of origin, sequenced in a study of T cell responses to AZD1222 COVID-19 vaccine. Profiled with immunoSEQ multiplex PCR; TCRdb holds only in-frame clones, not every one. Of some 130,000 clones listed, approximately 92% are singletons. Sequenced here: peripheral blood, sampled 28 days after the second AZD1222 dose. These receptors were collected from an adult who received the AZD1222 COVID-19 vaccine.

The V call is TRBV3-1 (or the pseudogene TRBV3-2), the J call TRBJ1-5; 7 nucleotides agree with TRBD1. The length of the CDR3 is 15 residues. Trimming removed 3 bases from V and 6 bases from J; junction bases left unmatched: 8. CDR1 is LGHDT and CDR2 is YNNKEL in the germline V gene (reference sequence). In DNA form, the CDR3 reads TGTGCCAGCAGCCATAGACAGGGCCGGGGTCAGCCCCAGCATTTT. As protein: CASSHRQGRGQPQHF.

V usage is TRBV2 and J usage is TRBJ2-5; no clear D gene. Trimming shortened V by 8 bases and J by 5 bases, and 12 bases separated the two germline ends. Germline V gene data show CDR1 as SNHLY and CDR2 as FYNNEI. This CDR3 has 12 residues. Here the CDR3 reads CASEPLRETQYF. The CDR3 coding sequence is TGTGCCAGCGAGCCCCTCCGTGAGACCCAGTACTTC.

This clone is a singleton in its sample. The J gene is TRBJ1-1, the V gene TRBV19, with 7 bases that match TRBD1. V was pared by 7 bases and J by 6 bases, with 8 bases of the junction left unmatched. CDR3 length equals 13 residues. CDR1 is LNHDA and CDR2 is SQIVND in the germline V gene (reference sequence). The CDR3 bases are TGTGCCAGTAACAGACAGGGATGGCCTGAAGCTTTCTTT. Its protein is CASNRQGWPEAFF.

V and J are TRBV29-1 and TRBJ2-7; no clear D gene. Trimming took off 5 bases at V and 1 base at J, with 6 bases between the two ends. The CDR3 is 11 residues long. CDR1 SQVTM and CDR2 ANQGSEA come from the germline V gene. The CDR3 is CSVLQSYEQYF. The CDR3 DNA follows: TGCAGCGTTTTACAGTCCTACGAGCAGTACTTC.

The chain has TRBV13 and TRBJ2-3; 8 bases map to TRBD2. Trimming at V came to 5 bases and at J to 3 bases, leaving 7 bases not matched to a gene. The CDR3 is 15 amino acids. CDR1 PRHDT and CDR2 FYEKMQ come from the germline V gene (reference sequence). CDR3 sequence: CASSLSGSGTDTQYF. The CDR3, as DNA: TGTGCCAGCAGCCTAAGCGGGAGTGGGACAGATACGCAGTATTTT.

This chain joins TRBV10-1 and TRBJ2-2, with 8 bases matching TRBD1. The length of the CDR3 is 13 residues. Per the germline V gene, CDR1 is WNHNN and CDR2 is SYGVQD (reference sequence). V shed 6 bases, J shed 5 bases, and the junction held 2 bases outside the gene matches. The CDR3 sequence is CASRQGGTGELFF. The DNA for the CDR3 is TGCGCCAGCAGACAGGGGGGAACCGGGGAGCTGTTTTTT.

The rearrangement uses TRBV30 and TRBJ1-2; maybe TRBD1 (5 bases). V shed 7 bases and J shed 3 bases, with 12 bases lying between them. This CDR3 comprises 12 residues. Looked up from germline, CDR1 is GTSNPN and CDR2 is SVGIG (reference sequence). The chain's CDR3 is CASLMTDYGYTF. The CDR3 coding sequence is TGTGCCTCCTTAATGACAGACTATGGCTACACCTTC.

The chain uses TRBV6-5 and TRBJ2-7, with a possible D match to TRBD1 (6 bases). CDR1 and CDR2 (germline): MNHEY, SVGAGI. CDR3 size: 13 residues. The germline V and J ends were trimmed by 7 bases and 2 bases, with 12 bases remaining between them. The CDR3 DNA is TGTGCCAGCAAGCCGGACAGTACCTACGAGCAGTACGTC. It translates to CASKPDSTYEQYV.

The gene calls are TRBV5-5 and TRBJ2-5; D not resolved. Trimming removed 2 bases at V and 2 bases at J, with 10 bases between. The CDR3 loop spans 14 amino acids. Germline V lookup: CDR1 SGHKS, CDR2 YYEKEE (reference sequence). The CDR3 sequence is CASSFATEQETQYF. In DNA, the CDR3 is TGTGCCAGCAGCTTCGCAACAGAACAAGAGACCCAGTACTTC.

CDR3 sequence (DNA): TGTGCCAGTAGTAAAACCCCTAGCGGGGGGGCTCCAGAGACCCAGTACTTC. It codes for CASSKTPSGGAPETQYF. The rearrangement uses TRBV19 and TRBJ2-5; 12 bases line up with TRBD2. Germline values: CDR1 LNHDA, CDR2 SQIVND (reference sequence). The CDR3 spans 17 residues. The junction had 10 bases not matched to a gene; V was cut back by 4 bases and J by 4 bases.

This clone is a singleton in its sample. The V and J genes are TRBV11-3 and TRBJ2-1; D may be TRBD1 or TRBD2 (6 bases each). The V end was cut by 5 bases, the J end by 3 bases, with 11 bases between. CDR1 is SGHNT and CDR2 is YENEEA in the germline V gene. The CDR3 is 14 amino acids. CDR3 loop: CASSLQGGYNEQFF. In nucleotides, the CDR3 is TGTGCCAGCAGCCTACAGGGAGGCTACAATGAGCAGTTCTTC. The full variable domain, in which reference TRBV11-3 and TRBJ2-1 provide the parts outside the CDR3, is EAGVVQSPRYKIIEKKQPVAFWCNPISGHNTLYWYLQNLGQGPELLIRYENEEAVDDSQLPKDRFSAERLKGVDSTLKIQPAELGDSAVYLCASSLQGGYNEQFFGPGTRLTVL.

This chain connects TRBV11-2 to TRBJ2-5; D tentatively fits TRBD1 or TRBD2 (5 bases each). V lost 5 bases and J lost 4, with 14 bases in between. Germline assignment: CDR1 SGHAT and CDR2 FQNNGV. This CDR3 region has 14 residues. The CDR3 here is CASSPGQGRETQYF. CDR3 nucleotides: TGTGCCAGCAGCCCGGGGCAAGGGCGAGAGACCCAGTACTTC. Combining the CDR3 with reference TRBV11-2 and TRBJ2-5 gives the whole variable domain EAGVAQSPRYKIIEKRQSVAFWCNPISGHATLYWYQQILGQGPKLLIQFQNNGVVDDSQLPKDRFSAERLKGVDSTLKIQPAKLEDSAVYLCASSPGQGRETQYFGPGTRLLVL.

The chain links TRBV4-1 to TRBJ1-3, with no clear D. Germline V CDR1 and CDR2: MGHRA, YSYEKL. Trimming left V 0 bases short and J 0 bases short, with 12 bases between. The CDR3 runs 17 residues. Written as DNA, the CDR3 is TGCGCCAGCAGCCAAGATGGCCAGGTGCTCTCTGGAAACACCATATATTTT. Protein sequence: CASSQDGQVLSGNTIYF.

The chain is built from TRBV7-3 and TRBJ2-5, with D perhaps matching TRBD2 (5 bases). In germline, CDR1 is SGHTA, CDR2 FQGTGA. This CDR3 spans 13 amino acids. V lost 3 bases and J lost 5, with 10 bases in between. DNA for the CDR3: TGTGCCAGCAGCTTGGAGGCGGGTGAGACCCAGTACTTC. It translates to CASSLEAGETQYF.

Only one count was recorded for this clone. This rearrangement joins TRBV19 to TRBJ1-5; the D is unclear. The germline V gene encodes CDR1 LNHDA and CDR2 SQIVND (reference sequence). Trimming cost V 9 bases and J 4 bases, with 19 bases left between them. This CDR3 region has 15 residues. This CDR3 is CASAPYIAPNQPQHF. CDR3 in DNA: TGTGCCAGCGCACCATACATAGCCCCTAATCAGCCCCAGCATTTT.

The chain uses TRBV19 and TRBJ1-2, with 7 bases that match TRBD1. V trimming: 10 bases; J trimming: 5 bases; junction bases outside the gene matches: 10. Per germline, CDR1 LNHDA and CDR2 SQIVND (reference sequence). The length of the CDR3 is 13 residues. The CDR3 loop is CATTRGTDYGYTF. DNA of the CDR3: TGTGCCACTACCCGCGGGACAGATTATGGCTACACCTTC.

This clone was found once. The CDR3 region has the DNA TGCGCCAGCAGCCTAGGGGACAGGGGGAACACTGAAGCTTTCTTT. Its protein product is CASSLGDRGNTEAFF. This chain connects TRBV5-1 to TRBJ1-1, with 10 bases that match TRBD1. Germline V gene sequence: CDR1 SGHRS, CDR2 YFSETQ. The CDR3 contains 15 residues. V lost 4 bases to trimming and J lost 1 base; unmatched junction nucleotides: 4.

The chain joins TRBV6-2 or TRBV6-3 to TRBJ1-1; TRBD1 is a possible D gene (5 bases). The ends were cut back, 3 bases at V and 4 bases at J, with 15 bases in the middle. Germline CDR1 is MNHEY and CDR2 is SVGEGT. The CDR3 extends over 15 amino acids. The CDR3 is CASSYQSGLVTEAFF. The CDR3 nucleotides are TGTGCCAGCAGTTATCAGTCAGGGCTTGTCACTGAAGCTTTCTTT.

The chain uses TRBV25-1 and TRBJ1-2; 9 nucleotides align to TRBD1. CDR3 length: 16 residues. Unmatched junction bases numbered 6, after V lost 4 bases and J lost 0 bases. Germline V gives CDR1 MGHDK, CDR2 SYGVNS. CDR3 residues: CASSGQGEKSNYGYTF. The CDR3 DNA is TGTGCCAGCAGTGGACAGGGGGAAAAATCTAACTATGGCTACACCTTC.

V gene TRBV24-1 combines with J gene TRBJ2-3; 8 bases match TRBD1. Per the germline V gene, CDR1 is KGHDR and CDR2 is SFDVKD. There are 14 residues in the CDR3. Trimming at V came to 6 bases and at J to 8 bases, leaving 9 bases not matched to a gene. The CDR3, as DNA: TGTGCCACCAGTACCGACAGGGGAGTAGGTACGCAGTATTTT. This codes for CATSTDRGVGTQYF.